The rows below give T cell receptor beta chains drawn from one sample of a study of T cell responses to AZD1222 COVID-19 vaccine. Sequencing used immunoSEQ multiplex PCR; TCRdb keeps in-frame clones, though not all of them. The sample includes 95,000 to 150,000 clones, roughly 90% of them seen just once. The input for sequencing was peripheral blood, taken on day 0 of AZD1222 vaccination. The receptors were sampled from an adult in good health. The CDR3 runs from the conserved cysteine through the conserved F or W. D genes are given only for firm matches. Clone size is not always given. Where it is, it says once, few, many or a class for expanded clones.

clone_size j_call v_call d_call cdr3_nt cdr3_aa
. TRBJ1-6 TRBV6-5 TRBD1 TGTGCCAGCAGCCAGGGACAGGTTAATTCACCCCTCCACTTT CASSQGQVNSPLHF
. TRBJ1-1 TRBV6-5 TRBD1 TGTGCCAGCAGTAAATTTTCCGGGACAGATTACGAAGCTTTCTTT CASSKFSGTDYEAFF
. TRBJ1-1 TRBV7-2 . TGTGCCAGCAGCCCCGCGGACCTCAGCCCCACTGAAGCTTTCTTT CASSPADLSPTEAFF
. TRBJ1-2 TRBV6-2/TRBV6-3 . TGTGCCAGCAGTCCCCGGGGGGGGGACCAGAACTATGGCTACACCTTC CASSPRGGDQNYGYTF
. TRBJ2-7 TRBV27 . TGTGCCAGCACCCCCAACGCGGAGTTGTCCTACGAGCAGTACTTC CASTPNAELSYEQYF
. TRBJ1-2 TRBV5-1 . TGCGCCAGCAGTGCTGGGGGGAACTATGGCTACACCTTC CASSAGGNYGYTF
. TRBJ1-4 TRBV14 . TGTGCCAGCAGCCGATATAATGAAAAACTGTTTTTT CASSRYNEKLFF
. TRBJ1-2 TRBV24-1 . TGTGCCACCAGTGAACAGGGCTATGGCTACACCTTC CATSEQGYGYTF
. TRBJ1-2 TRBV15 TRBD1 TGTGCCACCAGCCCTGACAGGGGTAGGAACTATGGCTACACCTTC CATSPDRGRNYGYTF
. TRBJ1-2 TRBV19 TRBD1 TGTGCCAGTAGTCCGAGGACAGGGGGCGGCTATGGCTACACCTTC CASSPRTGGGYGYTF
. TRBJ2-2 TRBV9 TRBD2 TGTGCCAGCAGCGAAGCGGGAACCGGGGAGCTGTTTTTT CASSEAGTGELFF
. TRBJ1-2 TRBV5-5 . TGTGCCAGCAGATACGTCCAGACAACCTATGGCTACACCTTC CASRYVQTTYGYTF
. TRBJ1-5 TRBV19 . TGTGCCAGTAGTCGGGGGGATAGTCAGCCCCAGCATTTT CASSRGDSQPQHF
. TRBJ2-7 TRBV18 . TGTGCCAGCTCACCACCGGGTGTGGGGAACAGGGACCGCGAGCAGTACTTC CASSPPGVGNRDREQYF
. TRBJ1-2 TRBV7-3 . TGTGCCAGCAGCCCCGGAGCTAACTATGGCTACACCTTC CASSPGANYGYTF
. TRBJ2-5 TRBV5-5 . TGTGCCAGCAGCTTGGCACCACAACAAGAGACCCAGTACTTC CASSLAPQQETQYF
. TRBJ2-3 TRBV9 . TGTGCCAGCAGCGCAACCCTCAGGAGGAGCACAGATACGCAGTATTTT CASSATLRRSTDTQYF
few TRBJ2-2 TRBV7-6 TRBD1 TGTGCCAGCAGCTCATCCGGGACAGGGGCCGGGGAGCTGTTTTTT CASSSSGTGAGELFF
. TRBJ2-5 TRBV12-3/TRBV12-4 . TGTGCCAGCAGTTTAGAGGAGACCCAGTACTTC CASSLEETQYF
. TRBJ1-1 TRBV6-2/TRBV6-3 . TGTGCCAGCAGTTACCCCCCGGGGGAAGCTTTCTTT CASSYPPGEAFF
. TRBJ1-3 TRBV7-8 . TGTGCCAGCAGCTTAGGATCAATCAGGGGTAGTATTTCTGGAAACACCATATATTTT CASSLGSIRGSISGNTIYF
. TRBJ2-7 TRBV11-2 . TGTGCCAGCAGCCCGCAGGGTCTCAGGGAGCAGTACTTC CASSPQGLREQYF